This T cell receptor (beta chain) was sequenced in a study of T cells expressing NK-cell markers. Findings and caveats of the study: Expanded NKG2C+ T cell clones were not confirmed as HCMV-specific.

TCRdb re-called the 5' RACE reads and gives one entry per CDR3 protein, without DNA. The table for this sample gives under 500,000 distinct CDR3 sequences. The CDR3 sequence is 15 residues long. CDR1 and CDR2 from the germline V gene are LGHDT and YNNKEL (reference sequence). To note about this clonotype: Antigen: not known.

The sample consisted of blood T cells: a sorted CD56 or NKG2C T cell subset, CD4+ or CD8+ T cells, or bulk PBMC T cells (not recorded which). V gene TRBV3-1 combines with J gene TRBJ2-1; lacking DNA, the TRBD2 call made by TCRdb goes unchecked. The source of this sequence is a woman between 18 and 75 years old in good health. The CDR3 spells CASSQGAGPRGEQFF.